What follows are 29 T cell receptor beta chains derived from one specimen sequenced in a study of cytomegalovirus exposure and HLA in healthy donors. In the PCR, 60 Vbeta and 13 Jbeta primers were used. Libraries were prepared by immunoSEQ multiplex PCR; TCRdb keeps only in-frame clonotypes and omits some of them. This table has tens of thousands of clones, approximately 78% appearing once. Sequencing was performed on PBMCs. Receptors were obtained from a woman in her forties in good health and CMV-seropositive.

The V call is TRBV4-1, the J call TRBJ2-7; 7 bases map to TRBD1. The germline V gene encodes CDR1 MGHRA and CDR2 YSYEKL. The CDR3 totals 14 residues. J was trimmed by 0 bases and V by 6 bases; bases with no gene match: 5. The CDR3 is CASRRQGDSYEQYF. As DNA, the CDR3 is TGCGCCAGCAGGCGACAGGGCGACTCCTACGAGCAGTACTTC.

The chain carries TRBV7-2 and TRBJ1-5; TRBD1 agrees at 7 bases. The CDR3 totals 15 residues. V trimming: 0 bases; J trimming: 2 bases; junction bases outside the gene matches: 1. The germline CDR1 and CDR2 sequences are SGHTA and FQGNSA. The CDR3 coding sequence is TGTGCCAGCAGCTTAGCGGGACAGCGCAATCAGCCCCAGCATTTT. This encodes CASSLAGQRNQPQHF.

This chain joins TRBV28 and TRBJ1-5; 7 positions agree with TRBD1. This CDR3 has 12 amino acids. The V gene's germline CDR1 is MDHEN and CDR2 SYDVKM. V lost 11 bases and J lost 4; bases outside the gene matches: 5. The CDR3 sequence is CAGRTGNQPQHF. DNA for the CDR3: TGTGCCGGACGGACAGGAAATCAGCCCCAGCATTTT.

The CDR3: CATTDKNTGELFF. CDR3 DNA: TGTGCCACCACGGACAAGAACACCGGGGAGCTGTTTTTT. The chain links TRBV6-1 to TRBJ2-2; perhaps TRBD1 as D (5 bases). The CDR3 covers 13 residues. Germline V gene lookup returns CDR1 MNHNS and CDR2 SASEGT. V lost 10 bases, J lost 1 base, and 10 bases lay in between.

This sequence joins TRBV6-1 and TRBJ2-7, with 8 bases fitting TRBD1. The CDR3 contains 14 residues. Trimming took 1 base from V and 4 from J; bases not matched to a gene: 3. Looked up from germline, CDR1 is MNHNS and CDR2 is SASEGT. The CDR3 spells CASSEGTGTYEQYF. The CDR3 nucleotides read TGTGCCAGCAGTGAAGGGACAGGGACGTACGAGCAGTACTTC.

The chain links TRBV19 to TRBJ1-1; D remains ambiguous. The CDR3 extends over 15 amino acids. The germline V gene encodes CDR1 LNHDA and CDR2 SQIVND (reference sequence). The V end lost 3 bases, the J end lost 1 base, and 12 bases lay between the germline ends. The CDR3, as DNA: TGTGCCAGTAGTATGTACGGTGGTGGGAACACTGAAGCTTTCTTT. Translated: CASSMYGGGNTEAFF.

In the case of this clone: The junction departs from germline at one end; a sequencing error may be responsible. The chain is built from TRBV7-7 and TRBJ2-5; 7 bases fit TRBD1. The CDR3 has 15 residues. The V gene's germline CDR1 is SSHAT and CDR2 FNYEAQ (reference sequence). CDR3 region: CASSRNRGAVETQYF. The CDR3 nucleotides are TGTGCTAGCAGCCGCAACAGGGGCGCGGTAGAGACCCAGTACTTC.

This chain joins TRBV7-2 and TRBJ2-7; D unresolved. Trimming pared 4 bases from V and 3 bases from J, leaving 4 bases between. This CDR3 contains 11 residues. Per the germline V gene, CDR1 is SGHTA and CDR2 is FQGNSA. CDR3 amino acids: CASSSFYEQYF. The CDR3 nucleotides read TGTGCCAGCAGCTCTTTCTACGAGCAGTACTTC.

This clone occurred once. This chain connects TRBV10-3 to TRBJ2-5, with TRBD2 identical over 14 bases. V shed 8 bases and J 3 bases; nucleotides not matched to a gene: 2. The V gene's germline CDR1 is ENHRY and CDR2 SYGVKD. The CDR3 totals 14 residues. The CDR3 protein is CAIGGLAGEETQYF. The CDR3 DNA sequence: TGTGCCATCGGGGGACTAGCGGGGGAAGAGACCCAGTACTTC.

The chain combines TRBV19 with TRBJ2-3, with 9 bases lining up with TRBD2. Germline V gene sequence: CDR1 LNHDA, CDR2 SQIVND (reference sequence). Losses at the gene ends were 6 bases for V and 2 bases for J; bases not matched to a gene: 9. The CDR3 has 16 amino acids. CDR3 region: CASRPWGGRDTDTQYF. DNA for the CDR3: TGTGCCAGTAGGCCATGGGGCGGGAGGGACACAGATACGCAGTATTTT.

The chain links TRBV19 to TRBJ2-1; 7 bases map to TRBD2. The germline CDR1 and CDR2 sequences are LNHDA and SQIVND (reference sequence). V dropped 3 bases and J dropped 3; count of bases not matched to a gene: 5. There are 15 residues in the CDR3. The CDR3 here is CASSMGGSFYNEQFF. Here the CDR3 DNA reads TGTGCCAGTAGTATGGGAGGGTCCTTCTACAATGAGCAGTTCTTC.

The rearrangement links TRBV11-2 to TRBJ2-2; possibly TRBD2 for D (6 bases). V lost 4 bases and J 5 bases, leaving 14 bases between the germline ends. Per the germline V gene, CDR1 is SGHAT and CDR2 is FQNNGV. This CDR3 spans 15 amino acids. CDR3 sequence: CASSSTGAGTGELFF. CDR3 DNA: TGTGCCAGCAGCTCGACGGGAGCGGGTACCGGGGAGCTGTTTTTT.

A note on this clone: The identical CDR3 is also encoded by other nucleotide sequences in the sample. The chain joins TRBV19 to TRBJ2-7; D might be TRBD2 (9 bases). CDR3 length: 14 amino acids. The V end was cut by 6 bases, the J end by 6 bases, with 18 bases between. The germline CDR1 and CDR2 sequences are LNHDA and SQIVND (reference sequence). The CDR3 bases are TGTGCCAGTAGGGTTGCTAGCGGGACAGGCGAGCAGTACTTC. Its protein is CASRVASGTGEQYF. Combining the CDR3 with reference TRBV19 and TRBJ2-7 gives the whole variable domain DGGITQSPKYLFRKEGQNVTLSCEQNLNHDAMYWYRQDPGQGLRLIYYSQIVNDFQKGDIAEGYSVSREKKESFPLTVTSAQKNPTAFYLCASRVASGTGEQYFGPGTRLTVT.

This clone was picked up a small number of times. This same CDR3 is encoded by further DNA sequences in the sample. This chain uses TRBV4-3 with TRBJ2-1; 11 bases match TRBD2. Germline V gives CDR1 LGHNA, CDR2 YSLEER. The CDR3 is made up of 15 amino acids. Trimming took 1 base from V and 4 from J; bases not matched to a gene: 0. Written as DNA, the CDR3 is TGCGCCAGCAGCCAAGGACTAGCGGGGTACAATGAGCAGTTCTTC. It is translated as CASSQGLAGYNEQFF.

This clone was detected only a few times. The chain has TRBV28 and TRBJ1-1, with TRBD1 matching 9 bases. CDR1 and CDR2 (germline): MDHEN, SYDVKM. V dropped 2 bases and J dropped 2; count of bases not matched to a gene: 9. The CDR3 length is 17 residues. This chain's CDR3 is CASSLPQTGGENTEAFF. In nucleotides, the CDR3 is TGTGCCAGCAGTTTACCCCAGACAGGGGGGGAAAACACTGAAGCTTTCTTT.

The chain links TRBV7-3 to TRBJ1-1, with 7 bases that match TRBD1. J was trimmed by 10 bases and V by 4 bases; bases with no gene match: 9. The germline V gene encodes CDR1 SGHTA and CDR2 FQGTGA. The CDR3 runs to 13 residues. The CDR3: CASSSSQGSAAFF. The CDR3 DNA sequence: TGTGCCAGCAGCTCCTCACAGGGGTCCGCAGCTTTCTTT.

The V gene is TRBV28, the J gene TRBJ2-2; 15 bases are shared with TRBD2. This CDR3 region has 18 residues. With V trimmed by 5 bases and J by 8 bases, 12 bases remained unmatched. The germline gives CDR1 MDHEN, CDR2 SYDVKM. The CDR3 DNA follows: TGTGCCAGCAGTGGGAGTGGACTAGCGGGAGGGCTAAAGGGGGAGCTGTTTTTT. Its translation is CASSGSGLAGGLKGELFF.

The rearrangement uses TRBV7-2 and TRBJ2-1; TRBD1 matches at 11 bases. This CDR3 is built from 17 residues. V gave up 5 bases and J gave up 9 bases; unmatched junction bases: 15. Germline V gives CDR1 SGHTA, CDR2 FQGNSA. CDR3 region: CASSPSDRGPQLPEQFF. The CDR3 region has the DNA TGTGCCAGCAGCCCGTCGGACAGGGGGCCGCAGCTCCCTGAGCAGTTCTTC.

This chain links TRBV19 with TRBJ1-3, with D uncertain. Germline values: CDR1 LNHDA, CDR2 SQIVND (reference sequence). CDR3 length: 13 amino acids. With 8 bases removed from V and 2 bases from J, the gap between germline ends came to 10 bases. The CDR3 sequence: CASSYGPGNTIYF. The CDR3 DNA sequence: TGTGCCAGTTCGTATGGGCCTGGAAACACCATATATTTT. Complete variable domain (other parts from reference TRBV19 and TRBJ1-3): DGGITQSPKYLFRKEGQNVTLSCEQNLNHDAMYWYRQDPGQGLRLIYYSQIVNDFQKGDIAEGYSVSREKKESFPLTVTSAQKNPTAFYLCASSYGPGNTIYFGEGSWLTVV.

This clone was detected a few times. CDR3 region: CASSFSGLAGGETQYF. CDR3 DNA: TGTGCCAGCAGCTTCTCCGGGCTAGCGGGAGGGGAGACCCAGTACTTC. V usage is TRBV7-3 and J usage is TRBJ2-5, with 12 bases that match TRBD2. V gave up 3 bases and J gave up 5 bases; unmatched junction bases: 7. Looked up from germline, CDR1 is SGHTA and CDR2 is FQGTGA. The CDR3 covers 16 residues.

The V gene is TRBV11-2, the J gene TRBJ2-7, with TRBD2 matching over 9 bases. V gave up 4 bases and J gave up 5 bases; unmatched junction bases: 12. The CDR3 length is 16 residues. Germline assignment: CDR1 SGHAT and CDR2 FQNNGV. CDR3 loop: CASSSHVAGVRNEQYF. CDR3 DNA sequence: TGTGCCAGCAGCTCTCACGTAGCGGGAGTAAGAAACGAGCAGTACTTC.

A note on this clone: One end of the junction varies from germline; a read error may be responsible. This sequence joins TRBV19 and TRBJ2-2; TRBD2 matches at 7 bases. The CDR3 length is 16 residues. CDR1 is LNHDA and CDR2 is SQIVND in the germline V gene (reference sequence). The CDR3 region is CASRGSGVPNTGGLFF. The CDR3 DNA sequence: TGTGCCAGTAGGGGAAGCGGGGTTCCTAACACCGGGGGGCTGTTTTTT.

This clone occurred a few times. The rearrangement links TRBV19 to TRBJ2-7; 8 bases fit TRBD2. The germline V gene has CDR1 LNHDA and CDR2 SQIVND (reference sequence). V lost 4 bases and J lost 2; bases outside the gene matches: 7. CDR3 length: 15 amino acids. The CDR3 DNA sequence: TGTGCCAGTAGTACGTCTAGCGGGCAAACCTACGAGCAGTACTTC. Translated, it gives CASSTSSGQTYEQYF.

The CDR3, as DNA: TGTGCCAGCAGCTCTAGCTCCTATAATTCACCCCTCCACTTT. This translates into CASSSSSYNSPLHF. The chain carries TRBV11-2 and TRBJ1-6; D is unresolved. In germline, CDR1 is SGHAT, CDR2 FQNNGV. The CDR3 covers 14 residues. The germline V and J ends were trimmed by 4 bases and 0 bases, with 4 bases remaining between them.

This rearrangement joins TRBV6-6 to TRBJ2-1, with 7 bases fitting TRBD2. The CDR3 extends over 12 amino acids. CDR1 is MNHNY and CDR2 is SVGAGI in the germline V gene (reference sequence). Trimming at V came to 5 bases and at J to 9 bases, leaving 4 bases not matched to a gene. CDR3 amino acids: CASSRRESEQFF. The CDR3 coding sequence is TGTGCCAGCAGTAGGCGGGAGAGTGAGCAGTTCTTC.

CDR3 sequence: CASSYQGLGNEQFF. CDR3 DNA: TGTGCCAGCAGTTACCAGGGTCTTGGTAATGAGCAGTTCTTC. The rearrangement links TRBV6-5 to TRBJ2-1; TRBD1 is a possible D gene (5 bases). The CDR3 covers 14 residues. V gave up 2 bases and J gave up 7 bases, with 12 bases separating them. The germline CDR1 and CDR2 sequences are MNHEY and SVGAGI.

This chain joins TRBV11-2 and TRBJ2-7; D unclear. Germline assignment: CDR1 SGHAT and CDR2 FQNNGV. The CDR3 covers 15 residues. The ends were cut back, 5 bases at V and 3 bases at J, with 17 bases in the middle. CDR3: CASSPDPPRGYEQYF. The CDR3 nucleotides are TGTGCCAGCAGCCCAGACCCTCCTCGAGGCTACGAGCAGTACTTC.

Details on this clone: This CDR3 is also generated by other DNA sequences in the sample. CDR3 coding DNA: TGTGCCAGCAGTCAGGACAGAAATCAGCCCCAGCATTTT. This encodes CASSQDRNQPQHF. This chain links TRBV6-5 with TRBJ1-5; a possible D gene is TRBD1 (6 bases). V was clipped by 5 bases and J by 4 bases, with 9 bases between them. Germline-derived CDR1 and CDR2 are MNHEY and SVGAGI. The CDR3 has 13 residues.

CDR3 DNA: TGTGCCAGCAGCGCGCTAGCCTACGAGCAGTACTTC. Translated: CASSALAYEQYF. This chain connects TRBV7-8 to TRBJ2-7; D gene ambiguous. V gave up 5 bases and J gave up 2 bases, with 7 bases separating them. The CDR3 consists of 12 residues. Germline CDR1 SGHVS, CDR2 FQNEAQ.